The 26 T cell receptor beta chains reported below all come from one sample, sequenced in a study of blood T cell repertoires in COVID-19. The repertoire was sequenced with immunoSEQ multiplex PCR; TCRdb's copy has only in-frame clones and lacks some. The sample gives roughly 200,000 clones, roughly 77% of which show up once; less than 7% is in the top ten. The source material was peripheral blood. The origin of the receptors is a middle-aged woman with COVID-19, enrolled during active disease.

The CDR3 sequence is CASRLAPGSYGYTF. The CDR3 DNA reads TGCGCCAGCAGACTCGCCCCGGGGAGCTATGGCTACACCTTC. The J gene is TRBJ1-2, the V gene TRBV5-1; D remains unclear. The germline gives CDR1 SGHRS, CDR2 YFSETQ. V lost 5 bases and J lost 4, with 15 bases in between. CDR3 length: 14 residues.

The chain links TRBV4-1 to TRBJ1-2; possibly TRBD1 for D (5 bases). Trimming cost V 0 bases and J 4 bases, with 15 bases left between them. Germline loops: CDR1 MGHRA, CDR2 YSYEKL. The CDR3 extends over 16 amino acids. Here the CDR3 DNA reads TGCGCCAGCAGCCAAGAGGCAGGCCCCGGGGGCTATGGCTACACCTTC. Residues: CASSQEAGPGGYGYTF.

This chain joins TRBV10-3 and TRBJ2-2; a possible D gene is TRBD2 (6 bases). Trimming took off 2 bases at V and 7 bases at J, with 11 bases between the two ends. The CDR3 extends over 14 amino acids. CDR1 is ENHRY, CDR2 SYGVKD, per germline. The CDR3 loop is CAISERPAGGELFF. CDR3 bases: TGTGCCATCAGTGAGAGACCAGCGGGCGGGGAGCTGTTTTTT.

The rearrangement links TRBV7-9 to TRBJ2-4; 7 positions agree with TRBD2. The CDR3 is 16 amino acids. Germline V CDR1 and CDR2: SEHNR, FQNEAQ (reference sequence). The V gene end was trimmed by 3 bases and the J gene end by 5 bases; junction bases not matched to a gene: 10. The CDR3 coding sequence is TGTGCCAGCAGCTTTCCCGGTCTTCGGGGGGAAAACATTCAGTACTTC. Translated, it gives CASSFPGLRGENIQYF.

This chain uses TRBV18 with TRBJ1-3, with TRBD1 as a possible D gene (6 bases). This CDR3 contains 15 residues. Germline V gene lookup returns CDR1 KGHSH and CDR2 LQKENI. Trimming removed 3 bases at V and 0 bases at J, with 9 bases between. Here the CDR3 DNA reads TGTGCCAGCTCACCCGGACAGATCTCTGGAAACACCATATATTTT. It is translated as CASSPGQISGNTIYF.

The chain has TRBV10-2 and TRBJ2-7; D is undetermined. Trimming left V 8 bases short and J 0 bases short, with 11 bases between. Looked up from germline, CDR1 is WSHSY and CDR2 is SAAADI. This CDR3 contains 13 residues. CDR3 sequence: CASSEAPSYEQYF. CDR3 coding DNA: TGCGCCAGCTCCGAAGCCCCCTCCTACGAGCAGTACTTC.

The rearrangement links TRBV4-1 to TRBJ1-2, with D possibly TRBD1 on 5 matching bases. This CDR3 has 15 amino acids. CDR1 is MGHRA, CDR2 YSYEKL, per germline. V lost 3 bases and J 3 bases, leaving 14 bases between the germline ends. The CDR3 DNA sequence: TGCGCCAGCAGCCAGCCCCGTCGGGGGGACTATGGCTACACCTTC. As protein: CASSQPRRGDYGYTF.

V and J are TRBV29-1 and TRBJ2-7, with D perhaps TRBD1 (8 bases). Trimming pared 7 bases from V and 5 bases from J, leaving 15 bases between. Germline CDR1 is SQVTM and CDR2 is ANQGSEA. The CDR3 spans 12 residues. CDR3 sequence: CSGSQGGDEQYF. DNA of the CDR3: TGCAGCGGATCACAGGGGGGGGACGAGCAGTACTTC.

The V call is TRBV5-1, the J call TRBJ2-7, with TRBD2 as a possible D gene (6 bases). Germline CDR1 SGHRS, CDR2 YFSETQ. V was pared by 0 bases and J by 3 bases, with 10 bases between. This CDR3 comprises 14 residues. The CDR3 loop is CASSLGDLGYEQYF. DNA for the CDR3: TGCGCCAGCAGCTTGGGGGACTTAGGCTACGAGCAGTACTTC.

This chain joins TRBV21-1 and TRBJ2-3; the D call TRBD1 from the table was never checked on the DNA. TRBV21-1 has pseudogene status. There are 14 residues in the CDR3. The CDR3 DNA sequence: TGTGCCAGCAGCATAACAGGGGGCGTGGATACGCAGTATTTT. Translated: CASSITGGVDTQYF.

J is TRBJ2-1 and V is TRBV5-1; 10 nucleotides match TRBD1. There are 15 residues in the CDR3. The ends lost 3 bases at V and 5 bases at J; junction bases unmatched: 5. The germline gives CDR1 SGHRS, CDR2 YFSETQ. CDR3 in amino acids: CASSWTGGGDNEQFF. CDR3 nucleotides: TGCGCCAGCAGCTGGACAGGGGGAGGGGACAATGAGCAGTTCTTC.

The J gene is TRBJ2-7, the V gene TRBV5-5, with D unresolved. Trimming removed 1 base at V and 1 base at J, with 6 bases between. CDR1 SGHKS and CDR2 YYEKEE come from the germline V gene (reference sequence). The CDR3 extends over 13 amino acids. CDR3 region: CASSLTTSYEQYF. The DNA of the CDR3 is TGTGCCAGCAGCTTGACTACTTCCTACGAGCAGTACTTC.

About this clone itself: The same CDR3 also results from other DNA sequences found in this sample. V and J are TRBV19 and TRBJ2-3; TRBD1 agrees at 7 bases. V gave up 10 bases and J gave up 1 base; unmatched junction bases: 5. The CDR3 is 13 amino acids. Germline CDR1 and CDR2: LNHDA and SQIVND (reference sequence). CDR3 protein: CATRDRGTDTQYF. CDR3 DNA sequence: TGTGCCACCCGGGACAGAGGCACAGATACGCAGTATTTT.

V is TRBV5-1 and J is TRBJ2-5, with 7 bases fitting TRBD1. CDR3 length: 15 amino acids. CDR1 and CDR2 (germline): SGHRS, YFSETQ. Unmatched junction bases numbered 5, after V lost 0 bases and J lost 3 bases. CDR3 residues: CASSLGDRVKETQYF. CDR3 nucleotide sequence: TGCGCCAGCAGCTTGGGTGACAGGGTTAAAGAGACCCAGTACTTC.

The rearrangement links TRBV19 to TRBJ1-5; 7 bases align to TRBD1. V lost 5 bases, J lost 7 bases, and 8 bases stayed unmatched. Germline V gene sequence: CDR1 LNHDA, CDR2 SQIVND (reference sequence). The CDR3 is 14 amino acids. The CDR3 nucleotides read TGTGCCAGTAGTCCGAGACAGGGAGGACAGCCCCAGCATTTT. Encoded protein: CASSPRQGGQPQHF. Drawing the rest from reference TRBV19 and TRBJ1-5, the complete variable domain is DGGITQSPKYLFRKEGQNVTLSCEQNLNHDAMYWYRQDPGQGLRLIYYSQIVNDFQKGDIAEGYSVSREKKESFPLTVTSAQKNPTAFYLCASSPRQGGQPQHFGDGTRLSIL.

This clone showed up just once. The chain recombines TRBV7-2 with TRBJ1-2; possibly TRBD1 for D (6 bases). The CDR3 covers 15 residues. V lost 4 bases, J lost 4 bases, and 16 bases lay in between. Germline V lookup: CDR1 SGHTA, CDR2 FQGNSA. The CDR3 DNA is TGTGCCAGCAGCTCGCGCGGACAGAGCTTCTATGGCTACACCTTC. Translating gives CASSSRGQSFYGYTF. The variable domain in full, completed from reference TRBV7-2 and TRBJ1-2, reads GAGVSQSPSNKVTEKGKDVELRCDPISGHTALYWYRQSLGQGLEFLIYFQGNSAPDKSGLPSDRFSAERTGGSVSTLTIQRTQQEDSAVYLCASSSRGQSFYGYTFGSGTRLTVV.

V and J are TRBV12-3 or TRBV12-4 and TRBJ2-7; D uncertain. Trimming removed 7 bases at V and 6 bases at J, with 10 bases between. The CDR3 has 11 amino acids. The DNA for the CDR3 is TGTGCCAGCACATTAGGAGTCGAGCAGTACTTC. Amino acids: CASTLGVEQYF.

This clone was recorded once. The genes are TRBV4-2 and TRBJ2-3; the D gene is possibly TRBD2 (6 bases). CDR3 length: 17 residues. Germline values: CDR1 LGHNA, CDR2 YNFKEQ. V gave up 0 bases and J gave up 7 bases, with 20 bases separating them. The CDR3 reads CASSQDLRGRAVNTQYF. The CDR3 nucleotides are TGTGCCAGCAGCCAAGATCTGCGGGGAAGGGCGGTGAATACGCAGTATTTT.

The chain has TRBV5-4 and TRBJ1-6; D may be TRBD1 (5 bases). The CDR3 has 14 residues. Per germline, CDR1 SGHNT and CDR2 YYREEE (reference sequence). V lost 4 bases to trimming and J lost 11 bases, with 16 bases between them. Here the CDR3 reads CASSTAGGFTPLHF. CDR3 sequence (DNA): TGTGCCAGCAGCACAGCCGGGGGATTTACACCCCTCCACTTT.

In DNA, the CDR3 is TGTGCCAGCAGCCAAGATCGGGGTAGCGGGAGGGTTAGCTCCTACGAGCAGTACTTC. Translated, it gives CASSQDRGSGRVSSYEQYF. The chain uses TRBV3-1 (or the pseudogene TRBV3-2) and TRBJ2-7; 11 bases agree with TRBD2. The ends lost 0 bases at V and 0 bases at J; junction bases unmatched: 10. Germline lookup yields CDR1 LGHDT and CDR2 YNNKEL (reference sequence). The CDR3 is 19 amino acids.

The J gene is TRBJ2-4, the V gene TRBV7-2; 8 nucleotides match TRBD1. Germline V gene sequence: CDR1 SGHTA, CDR2 FQGNSA. Losses at the gene ends were 5 bases for V and 5 bases for J; bases not matched to a gene: 2. The CDR3 runs 13 residues. CDR3 region: CASSRTGQNIQYF. Written as DNA, the CDR3 is TGTGCCAGCAGCCGGACAGGGCAAAACATTCAGTACTTC.

In nucleotides, the CDR3 is TGTGCCAGCAGCTTAGACCGGGAGCCTTACAATGAGCAGTTCTTC. Amino acids: CASSLDREPYNEQFF. This chain links TRBV5-4 with TRBJ2-1, with D perhaps TRBD2 (6 bases). CDR1 SGHNT and CDR2 YYREEE come from the germline V gene (reference sequence). This CDR3 is built from 15 residues. The V gene lost 2 bases and the J gene lost 4 bases, with 13 bases spanning the gap.

The chain's CDR3 is CASSERRQGGQPQHF. As DNA, the CDR3 is TGTGCCAGCAGTGAACGAAGACAGGGTGGTCAGCCCCAGCATTTT. V usage is TRBV2 and J usage is TRBJ1-5; 7 bases are shared with TRBD1. There are 15 residues in the CDR3. Germline-derived CDR1 and CDR2 are SNHLY and FYNNEI. V lost 2 bases to trimming and J lost 6 bases; unmatched junction nucleotides: 7.

The V gene is TRBV10-3, the J gene TRBJ2-5; TRBD1 matches 11 bases. Looked up from germline, CDR1 is ENHRY and CDR2 is SYGVKD. This CDR3 has 15 amino acids. J gave up 5 bases and V 2 bases, and 4 bases lay outside the gene matches. The CDR3 region is CAISEPDRGLETQYF. Written as DNA, the CDR3 is TGTGCCATCAGTGAGCCGGACAGGGGGCTTGAGACCCAGTACTTC.

This rearrangement joins TRBV5-1 to TRBJ2-5; 7 positions match TRBD1. V lost 1 base and J lost 4; bases outside the gene matches: 10. The CDR3 runs to 16 residues. Germline CDR1 reads SGHRS; CDR2 reads YFSETQ. CDR3 DNA: TGCGCCAGCAGCTTGTACACAGGGGAATGGGCAGAGACCCAGTACTTC. As protein: CASSLYTGEWAETQYF.

The gene calls are TRBV20-1 and TRBJ2-7, with 9 nucleotides matching TRBD1. With the DNA end fitting TRBJ2-1 better, the J assignment may be wrong. Germline values: CDR1 DFQATT, CDR2 SNEGSKA (reference sequence). The CDR3 has 15 amino acids. The DNA of the CDR3 is TGCAGTGCTAGTTCCGGGACAGGGTTCAGGAATGAGCAGTTCTTC. As protein: CSASSGTGFRNEQFF.